The source of this T cell receptor (beta chain) is a study of T cell repertoires in cytomegalovirus infection. Study as a whole: Both CMV infection and a matching HLA type were indicated by public TCR beta signatures. Overall study findings and caveats: Clonotypes of TCR beta that were HLA-C-restricted and CMV-specific dominated the ex vivo response.

TCRdb recomputed calls from the reads with MiXCR, one row per CDR3 protein. Among around 430,000 distinct CDR3 sequences, 42% were seen once, and the ten largest hold about 39%. With regard to this clonotype: As yet, its antigen is unknown.

The sequencing used cultured PBMCs, collected from culture after CMV antigen stimulation. This sequence was found in a human donor in good health (CMV status not recorded). Some clones in this sample may be carry-over from other donors' samples.

In nucleotides, the CDR3 is TGTGCCAGCAGCTTGAGCCCACTATACAATGAGCAGTTCTTC. It specifies CASSLSPLYNEQFF. The chain links TRBV7-2 to TRBJ2-1; D is unresolved. Germline lookup yields CDR1 SGHTA and CDR2 FQGNSA. Deletions cut 3 bases from V and 4 bases from J, with 10 bases between. The CDR3 length is 14 residues.